Shown below are 9 T cell receptor beta chains from a single sample sequenced in a study of T-cell reconstitution after alpha-beta-depleted transplantation in children. Using unique molecular identifiers, the investigators prepared the TCRbeta library. One entry per CDR3 protein results from TCRdb running MiXCR on the PCR reads. Altogether more than 200,000 distinct CDR3 sequences are present, roughly 18% being singletons, with the ten largest covering about 45%. Source: PBMCs, mostly from graft donor cells, taken 360 days after TCRalphabeta/CD19-depleted stem cell transplant. These receptors all come from a male patient between 2 and 15 years old who had a stem cell transplant for acute lymphoblastic leukemia, so the T cells may come from the graft donor.

This clonotype has just a few counts. The chain carries TRBV5-1 and TRBJ2-3, with D uncertain. Between the trimmed V and J ends, which lost 1 base and 2 bases, there was a span of 8 bases. CDR1 is SGHRS and CDR2 is YFSETQ in the germline V gene. This CDR3 spans 14 amino acids. CDR3 loop: CASSLLVPTDTQYF. The CDR3 nucleotides are TGCGCCAGCAGCTTGTTGGTTCCCACAGATACGCAGTATTTT.

The J gene is TRBJ2-1, the V gene TRBV4-3, with TRBD1 matching 10 bases. This CDR3 comprises 16 residues. J lost 8 bases, V lost 3 bases, and 10 bases had no gene match. CDR1 and CDR2 from the germline V gene are LGHNA and YSLEER. The CDR3 spells CASSQPGQGPRDEQFF. CDR3 DNA: TGCGCCAGCAGCCAGCCGGGACAGGGGCCGAGGGATGAGCAGTTCTTC.

The genes are TRBV5-6 and TRBJ1-6; TRBD1 is a possible D gene (6 bases). Per germline, CDR1 SGHDT and CDR2 YYEEEE. The CDR3 spans 18 residues. With 4 bases removed from V and 5 bases from J, the gap between germline ends came to 22 bases. CDR3 in amino acids: CASSPGTRRRRDNSPLHF. The CDR3 DNA reads as TGTGCCAGCAGCCCCGGGACACGAAGACGACGCGATAATTCACCCCTCCACTTT.

This clonotype has only a few counts. The chain employs TRBV2 and TRBJ2-2, with 16 bases lining up with TRBD2. Per germline, CDR1 SNHLY and CDR2 FYNNEI. The CDR3 consists of 17 residues. Unmatched junction bases numbered 3, after V lost 4 bases and J lost 4 bases. The CDR3 reads CASSVGLAGGGTGELFF. DNA for the CDR3: TGTGCCAGCAGTGTGGGACTAGCGGGGGGGGGCACCGGGGAGCTGTTTTTT.

This clonotype was found many times. This rearrangement joins TRBV20-1 to TRBJ2-7; 7 nucleotides match TRBD2. The CDR3 sequence is 14 residues long. V was clipped by 6 bases and J by 5 bases; unmatched bases: 13. Germline lookup yields CDR1 DFQATT and CDR2 SNEGSKA (reference sequence). CDR3 protein: CSAVPRLAFDEQYF. CDR3 nucleotide sequence: TGCAGTGCGGTACCCCGACTAGCCTTCGACGAGCAGTACTTC.

In this sample, this clonotype turned up a few times. V and J are TRBV10-3 and TRBJ1-3; D ambiguous. Trimming shortened V by 4 bases and J by 2 bases, and 3 bases separated the two germline ends. Germline CDR1 reads ENHRY; CDR2 reads SYGVKD. The CDR3 runs to 12 residues. The CDR3 reads CAISGAGNTIYF. The DNA of the CDR3 is TGTGCCATCAGTGGGGCTGGAAACACCATATATTTT.

A few counts support this clonotype. CDR3 DNA: TGTGCCAGCAGTGAACGACCGAAGACAGGACGTGTCTACGAGCAGTACTTC. Its protein is CASSERPKTGRVYEQYF. The chain couples TRBV25-1 to TRBJ2-7, with a possible D match to TRBD1 (6 bases). CDR1 and CDR2 (germline): MGHDK, SYGVNS. This CDR3 region has 17 residues. Between the trimmed V and J ends, which lost 2 bases and 3 bases, there was a span of 20 bases.

This clonotype was seen a handful of times. The J gene is TRBJ1-4, the V gene TRBV12-3 or TRBV12-4; D is unclear. Trimming pared 3 bases from V and 6 bases from J, leaving 26 bases between. This CDR3 region has 19 residues. CDR3 sequence reads: CASSFSAGLFESGDEKLFF. The DNA for the CDR3 is TGTGCCAGCAGTTTTTCGGCAGGTCTTTTCGAGTCTGGCGATGAAAAACTGTTTTTT.

The chain couples TRBV7-8 to TRBJ2-4, with D unresolved. The CDR3 runs 15 residues. Deletions cut 0 bases from V and 0 bases from J, with 6 bases between. Germline V gene data show CDR1 as SGHVS and CDR2 as FQNEAQ. The CDR3 DNA sequence: TGTGCCAGCAGCTTAGCCCCAATAGCCAAAAACATTCAGTACTTC. Protein product: CASSLAPIAKNIQYF.